Sequencing of this T cell receptor (beta chain) was carried out in a study of cytomegalovirus exposure and HLA in healthy donors. Findings and caveats of the study: Immune exposure data for these donors was limited to CMV serostatus.

Worth noting for this clone: Its antigen is currently unknown.

The CDR3 is made up of 15 amino acids. Germline V gene sequence: CDR1 SGHVS, CDR2 FNYEAQ. V dropped 5 bases and J dropped 2 bases, with 15 bases sitting between them. The PCR employed 60 Vbeta primers together with 13 Jbeta primers. Under the authors' procedure: A follow-up analysis tallied 60 million to 85 million unique TCR beta chains, roughly 11 million shared. The table came from immunoSEQ multiplex PCR; TCRdb's copy has only in-frame clones and leaves some out. V, J and clone size are those of that table, while D and trimming were read from the DNA. This repertoire shows roughly 99,000 clones, approximately 79% found once; its top ten account for approximately 14%.

Sequencing was carried out using PBMCs. The chain uses TRBV7-6 and TRBJ1-1; D uncertain. This TCR came from a woman aged 40-49 years in good health and CMV-seropositive. The DNA of the CDR3 is TGTGCCAGCAGCCCATTAGGCGGGCGCAACACTGAAGCTTTCTTT. This codes for CASSPLGGRNTEAFF.